These T cell receptor beta chains were read from a single sample in a study of cytomegalovirus exposure and HLA in healthy donors. Data came from immunoSEQ multiplex PCR; TCRdb stores just in-frame clones and leaves some out. The sample's table shows 100,000 to 150,000 clones. Sequencing input: PBMCs. The receptors were gathered from a man in his forties in good health and CMV-seronegative. CDR3s include the opening cysteine and the closing phenylalanine or tryptophan. D genes are given only for firm matches.

j_call | v_call | d_call | cdr3_aa | cdr3_nt
TRBJ1-1 | TRBV5-1 | - | CASSLDETRGRYTEAFF | TGCGCCAGCAGCTTAGATGAGACCAGGGGTCGGTACACTGAAGCTTTCTTT
TRBJ1-5 | TRBV27 | - | CASSSAGSNNQPQHF | TGTGCCAGCAGTTCGGCGGGTTCAAATAATCAGCCCCAGCATTTT
TRBJ1-6 | TRBV25-1 | TRBD1 | CASRPPGTGAIGSPLHF | TGTGCCAGCCGCCCCCCCGGGACAGGGGCAATCGGGTCACCCCTCCACTTT
TRBJ2-3 | TRBV5-1 | TRBD2 | CASSLTSGGLDTQYF | TGCGCCAGCAGCTTGACTAGCGGGGGATTAGATACGCAGTATTTT
TRBJ1-2 | TRBV6-1 | - | CASSQRYDGYTF | TGTGCCAGCAGTCAGAGGTACGATGGCTACACCTTC
TRBJ2-7 | TRBV6-6 | - | CASSYRATATSGEQYF | TGTGCCAGCAGTTATCGGGCGACAGCGACTTCTGGCGAGCAGTACTTC
TRBJ2-7 | TRBV6-6 | - | CASRRVGATYEQYF | TGTGCCAGCAGGCGCGTAGGGGCCACCTACGAGCAGTACTTC
TRBJ2-5 | TRBV4-3 | - | CASSPWTHQETQYF | TGCGCCAGCAGCCCATGGACTCACCAAGAGACCCAGTACTTC
TRBJ2-1 | TRBV6-5 | TRBD2 | CASSYRLASDEQFF | TGTGCCAGCAGTTACCGACTAGCGAGCGATGAGCAGTTCTTC
TRBJ2-5 | TRBV21-1 | - | CAAVGTGDGETQYF | TGTGCCGCAGTGGGGACAGGGGACGGGGAGACCCAGTACTTC